The 9 T cell receptor beta chains below were found in one sample sequenced in a study of blood T cell repertoires in COVID-19. Assay used: immunoSEQ multiplex PCR; TCRdb lists only in-frame clones, some missing. The sample comprises roughly 160,000 clones, approximately 87% of which are singletons, and 9% to 12% rests with the top ten. Sequenced: peripheral blood. Receptors were obtained from a woman in her 70s with COVID-19, enrolled during active disease.

The chain recombines TRBV5-1 with TRBJ1-2, with TRBD1 identical over 7 bases. Germline loops: CDR1 SGHRS, CDR2 YFSETQ. V dropped 5 bases and J dropped 2; count of bases not matched to a gene: 15. The CDR3 contains 17 residues. The DNA for the CDR3 is TGCGCCAGCAGTAACAGGGGAGATCCCTCTCAGAACTATGGCTACACCTTC. This gives the protein CASSNRGDPSQNYGYTF. Using reference TRBV5-1 and TRBJ1-2 for the parts outside the CDR3, the full variable domain is KAGVTQTPRYLIKTRGQQVTLSCSPISGHRSVSWYQQTPGQGLQFLFEYFSETQRNKGNFPGRFSGRQFSNSRSEMNVSTLELGDSALYLCASSNRGDPSQNYGYTFGSGTRLTVV.

The genes are TRBV2 and TRBJ1-5, with 7 bases that match TRBD1. CDR1 is SNHLY and CDR2 is FYNNEI in the germline V gene. V shed 7 bases, J shed 0 bases, and the junction held 12 bases outside the gene matches. The CDR3 loop spans 17 amino acids. CDR3 amino acids: CASKAWGQPYSNQPQHF. The CDR3 coding sequence is TGTGCCAGCAAAGCCTGGGGACAGCCATATAGCAATCAGCCCCAGCATTTT.

The chain links TRBV7-2 to TRBJ1-2, with D tentatively TRBD1 (5 bases). This CDR3 contains 15 residues. V lost 1 base and J lost 2, with 11 bases in between. The germline V gene has CDR1 SGHTA and CDR2 FQGNSA. The CDR3 sequence: CASSLVATENYGYTF. CDR3 nucleotides: TGTGCCAGCAGCTTAGTTGCGACAGAGAACTATGGCTACACCTTC.

The chain couples TRBV6-5 to TRBJ2-4, with D tentatively TRBD1 (7 bases). CDR1 and CDR2 (germline): MNHEY, SVGAGI. V lost 8 bases and J lost 6, with 17 bases in between. This CDR3 region has 14 residues. The CDR3 protein is CASVSGGGLNIQYF. CDR3 coding DNA: TGTGCCAGCGTATCAGGGGGAGGCCTAAACATTCAGTACTTC.

V is TRBV6-1 and J is TRBJ2-7; 9 bases align to TRBD1. This CDR3 has 17 amino acids. The V segment lost 2 bases and the J segment 2 bases; nucleotides outside the gene matches: 10. Germline V lookup: CDR1 MNHNS, CDR2 SASEGT. CDR3 residues: CASSESPTGTGTYEQYF. The CDR3 coding sequence is TGTGCCAGCAGTGAATCACCTACCGGGACAGGGACCTACGAGCAGTACTTC.

The CDR3 sequence is CASSEGPAGGNTIYF. In DNA, the CDR3 is TGTGCCAGCAGTGAAGGTCCCGCGGGGGGAAACACCATATATTTT. J is TRBJ1-3 and V is TRBV2; D uncertain. The CDR3 contains 15 residues. Germline CDR1 is SNHLY and CDR2 is FYNNEI. V lost 1 base and J lost 4, with 11 bases in between. The whole variable domain, remainder taken from reference TRBV2 and TRBJ1-3, is EPEVTQTPSHQVTQMGQEVILRCVPISNHLYFYWYRQILGQKVEFLVSFYNNEISEKSEIFDDQFSVERPDGSNFTLKIRSTKLEDSAMYFCASSEGPAGGNTIYFGEGSWLTVV.

The chain employs TRBV6-5 and TRBJ1-5; TRBD1 agrees at 7 bases. Trimming at V came to 6 bases and at J to 9 bases, leaving 11 bases not matched to a gene. Germline CDR1 and CDR2: MNHEY and SVGAGI. The CDR3 runs 14 residues. CDR3 nucleotides: TGTGCCAGCAGCCGACGACAGGGCGAAGGGCCCCAGCATTTT. Protein product: CASSRRQGEGPQHF.

CDR3: CASSSPSGDRGYTF. In nucleotides, the CDR3 is TGTGCCAGCAGTTCCCCCTCAGGGGATAGGGGCTACACCTTC. This chain joins TRBV28 and TRBJ1-2; the D gene is possibly TRBD1 (6 bases). Germline assignment: CDR1 MDHEN and CDR2 SYDVKM. The CDR3 spans 14 residues. The V gene lost 4 bases and the J gene lost 8 bases, with 17 bases spanning the gap.

This rearrangement joins TRBV12-3 or TRBV12-4 to TRBJ1-1, with D unclear. Trimming cost V 2 bases and J 8 bases, with 9 bases left between them. The CDR3 is 12 residues long. The CDR3 protein is CASSLQRTEAFF. The CDR3 DNA is TGTGCCAGCAGTTTACAGCGCACAGAAGCTTTCTTT.